A single T cell receptor (beta chain) is shown here with its context. Its target is not known. The data were taken from a study of cytomegalovirus exposure and HLA in healthy donors. Donors came from a validation cohort of 90 to 150 subjects, distinct from the first 666-subject cohort. V lost 5 bases and J lost 5, with 9 bases in between. This CDR3 spans 12 amino acids. Germline CDR1 is MDHEN and CDR2 is SYDVKM. Produced via immunoSEQ multiplex PCR; TCRdb's table is partial and in-frame only. Of 120,000 or so clones listed, over 85% are singletons. Notes on the study in general: High sensitivity and specificity were reportedly achieved when the classifier diagnosed cytomegalovirus status. Subsequent analysis showed first-cohort TCR clusters tending to co-occur in 95 to 150 validation repertoires. Many donors shared some public TCRs, even though most TCR sequences were rare.

The TCR originated in a woman under 30 in good health and CMV-seronegative. The V call is TRBV28, the J call TRBJ1-2; D might be TRBD1 (6 bases). Sample: PBMCs. Here the CDR3 DNA reads TGTGCCAGCAGTAGGACAGATTATGGCTACACCTTC. This sequence encodes CASSRTDYGYTF.